This T cell receptor beta chain emerged from a study of blood T cells in healthy people across ages. With respect to this clonotype: The antigen is unknown.

General study findings and limits: Naive T cell percentage showed a strong correlation with the diversity of TCR beta. While age rose, TCR beta diversity per million T cells dropped in a roughly linear way.

Sample-barcoded 5' priming and a J-beta primer mix drove a second PCR of about 6 to 11 cycles. Template switching added a 12-random-nucleotide identifier to every cDNA molecule. Each CDR3 protein gets one entry after TCRdb re-called the 5' RACE reads with MiXCR. Among roughly 800,000 distinct CDR3 sequences listed, roughly 35% were seen once. There are 13 residues in the CDR3. The ends were cut back, 7 bases at V and 4 bases at J, with 12 bases in the middle. Germline CDR1 reads SGHTA; CDR2 reads FQGNSA. Sequencing input: blood. The rearrangement uses TRBV7-2 and TRBJ2-3; D uncertain. The sequence came from a man between 18 and 35 years old in good health. The CDR3 coding sequence is TGTGCCAGCAACCTTAGTGGGTCAGATACGCAGTATTTT. It is translated as CASNLSGSDTQYF. Looking up the rest from reference TRBV7-2 and TRBJ2-3 gives the full variable domain: GAGVSQSPSNKVTEKGKDVELRCDPISGHTALYWYRQSLGQGLEFLIYFQGNSAPDKSGLPSDRFSAERTGGSVSTLTIQRTQQEDSAVYLCASNLSGSDTQYFGPGTRLTVL.